Listed below are T cell receptor beta chains from one sample, sequenced in a study of blood T cell repertoires in COVID-19. Here immunoSEQ multiplex PCR was the method, and the copy in TCRdb shows in-frame clones only, minus some. The sample has nearly 350,000 clones, about 90% seen once. The sequenced sample consisted of peripheral blood. The receptor set was obtained from a woman younger than 30 who had recovered from COVID-19. The CDR3 runs from the conserved cysteine through the conserved F or W. A D gene is named only where the DNA matches it firmly. Part of the rows lack a size; the others show once, few, many or a class for expanded clones.

CASSMGQGFYNEQFF	TGTGCCAGCAGCATGGGACAGGGGTTCTACAATGAGCAGTTCTTC	TRBV7-9	TRBJ2-1	few	TRBD1
CASSPRVPPNTGELFF	TGTGCCAGCAGCCCCAGGGTCCCCCCGAACACCGGGGAGCTGTTTTTT	TRBV7-2	TRBJ2-2	once	NA
CASSQETGGPRREQFF	TGTGCCAGCAGCCAAGAAACTGGAGGGCCAAGGCGTGAGCAGTTCTTC	TRBV3-1/TRBV3-2	TRBJ2-1	NA	NA
CASSQDGSGALGEQFF	TGTGCCAGCAGCCAAGACGGGAGCGGGGCTTTAGGCGAGCAGTTCTTC	TRBV14	TRBJ2-1	NA	TRBD2
CASSLSGAYNEQFF	TGTGCCAGCAGCTTAAGCGGAGCCTACAATGAGCAGTTCTTC	TRBV7-8	TRBJ2-1	NA	NA
CASSLNTGAGEVVRSYNEQFF	TGTGCCAGCAGTTTAAATACAGGGGCAGGGGAAGTGGTACGCTCCTACAATGAGCAGTTCTTC	TRBV6-2/TRBV6-3	TRBJ2-1	NA	TRBD1
CASSTGQGITGELFF	TGTGCCAGTAGTACCGGACAGGGTATCACCGGGGAGCTGTTTTTT	TRBV19	TRBJ2-2	NA	TRBD1
CASSLLWGDNSGNTIYF	TGTGCCAGCAGCTTATTATGGGGGGATAACTCTGGAAACACCATATATTTT	TRBV7-9	TRBJ1-3	NA	NA
CASSPHSGNEQFF	TGTGCCAGCAGCCCGCATTCCGGGAATGAGCAGTTCTTC	TRBV3-1/TRBV3-2	TRBJ2-1	once	NA
CASSLGTVSSGNTIYF	TGTGCCAGCAGCTTGGGAACGGTGAGCTCTGGAAACACCATATATTTT	TRBV5-4	TRBJ1-3	NA	NA
CASSWWLADDNEQFF	TGTGCCAGCAGTTGGTGGCTAGCAGACGACAATGAGCAGTTCTTC	TRBV6-2/TRBV6-3	TRBJ2-1	NA	NA
CASSDIQGAFNEKLFF	TGTGCCAGCAGTGACATACAGGGGGCTTTTAATGAAAAACTGTTTTTT	TRBV6-1	TRBJ1-4	once	TRBD1
CASSKGTNPYNEQFF	TGTGCCAGCAGCAAAGGGACTAACCCCTACAATGAGCAGTTCTTC	TRBV11-3	TRBJ2-1	NA	TRBD2
CSVRTGGSGNTIYF	TGCAGCGTTCGGACAGGGGGCTCTGGAAACACCATATATTTT	TRBV29-1	TRBJ1-3	NA	TRBD1
CASSFSQGRGYTF	TGTGCCAGCAGCTTTTCCCAGGGCCGGGGCTACACCTTC	TRBV11-2	TRBJ1-2	NA	NA
CASSQWVGARSTEAFF	TGTGCCAGCAGCCAATGGGTAGGGGCAAGGAGCACTGAAGCTTTCTTT	TRBV16	TRBJ1-1	NA	NA
CASSEGLAGNEQFF	TGTGCCAGCAGTGAGGGACTAGCTGGGAATGAGCAGTTCTTC	TRBV27	TRBJ2-1	NA	TRBD2
CASSWDRGRNGYTF	TGTGCCAGCAGTTGGGACAGGGGGAGGAATGGCTACACCTTC	TRBV27	TRBJ1-2	NA	TRBD1
CASSLSIRRANTEAFF	TGTGCCAGCAGTTTATCGATCCGCAGGGCTAACACTGAAGCTTTCTTT	TRBV27	TRBJ1-1	NA	NA
CAIRVAGSAEAFF	TGTGCCATCAGAGTTGCAGGGTCGGCTGAAGCTTTCTTT	TRBV10-3	TRBJ1-1	NA	NA
CASSQSNRKETQYF	TGTGCCAGCAGCCAATCAAACAGAAAAGAGACCCAGTACTTC	TRBV16	TRBJ2-5	NA	NA
CATSDFGGLNQPQHF	TGTGCCACCAGTGATTTTGGGGGACTCAATCAGCCCCAGCATTTT	TRBV24-1	TRBJ1-5	NA	NA
CASSPTGTGYEKLFF	TGTGCCAGCAGCCCAACCGGTACAGGGTATGAAAAACTGTTTTTT	TRBV7-9	TRBJ1-4	NA	NA
CASSPWTVRDGYTF	TGTGCCAGTTCACCCTGGACAGTTAGGGATGGCTACACCTTC	TRBV2	TRBJ1-2	NA	NA
CSVGWDTQFF	TGCAGCGTGGGTTGGGACACGCAGTTCTTC	TRBV29-1	TRBJ2-1	NA	NA
CASSYAGVGYNEQFF	TGTGCCAGCAGTTACGCGGGAGTTGGATACAATGAGCAGTTCTTC	TRBV6-5	TRBJ2-1	NA	TRBD2
CASSLERGQGLNEQFF	TGTGCCAGCAGCTTAGAAAGGGGACAGGGGCTCAATGAGCAGTTCTTC	TRBV11-2	TRBJ2-1	NA	TRBD1
CASSRRLAGNDNEQFF	TGCGCCAGCAGCCGCCGACTAGCGGGAAACGACAATGAGCAGTTCTTC	TRBV5-1	TRBJ2-1	NA	TRBD2
CAWSVIEASRTEAFF	TGTGCCTGGAGTGTAATCGAGGCCTCTAGGACTGAAGCTTTCTTT	TRBV30	TRBJ1-1	NA	NA
CASSPMAGGYNEQFF	TGTGCCAGCTCACCAATGGCGGGAGGGTACAATGAGCAGTTCTTC	TRBV18	TRBJ2-1	NA	TRBD2
CASNGEQNTEAFF	TGTGCCAGCAATGGGGAGCAGAACACTGAAGCTTTCTTT	TRBV12-3/TRBV12-4	TRBJ1-1	NA	NA
CASSLEETDTQYF	TGTGCCAGCAGTTTAGAGGAGACAGATACGCAGTATTTT	TRBV12-3/TRBV12-4	TRBJ2-3	NA	NA
CASSETLAFSTDTQYF	TGCGCCAGCAGTGAGACCCTAGCGTTTAGCACAGATACGCAGTATTTT	TRBV10-2	TRBJ2-3	NA	NA
CSASETGDDNSPLHF	TGCAGTGCTAGTGAGACAGGGGATGATAATTCACCCCTCCACTTT	TRBV20-1	TRBJ1-6	NA	TRBD1
CASSIGGQGENYGYTF	TGTGCCAGTAGTATAGGAGGACAGGGGGAAAACTATGGCTACACCTTC	TRBV19	TRBJ1-2	NA	TRBD1
CASSLGTGNQPQHF	TGTGCCAGCAGCCTAGGGACAGGCAATCAGCCCCAGCATTTT	TRBV9	TRBJ1-5	NA	TRBD1
CAWSVSRAANYGYTF	TGTGCCTGGAGTGTATCCAGGGCAGCTAACTATGGCTACACCTTC	TRBV30	TRBJ1-2	NA	NA
CAWSSWYGAGYTF	TGTGCCTGGAGTTCGTGGTATGGGGCTGGCTACACCTTC	TRBV30	TRBJ1-2	NA	NA
CASSQRGAGSHGYTF	TGTGCCAGCAGCCAAAGGGGTGCAGGGTCTCATGGCTACACCTTC	TRBV11-3	TRBJ1-2	NA	NA
CASSPRQGANTEAFF	TGTGCCAGCAGCCCCCGCCAGGGGGCGAACACTGAAGCTTTCTTT	TRBV13	TRBJ1-1	NA	TRBD1
CASSTWTGENTEAFF	TGTGCCAGCAGCACATGGACAGGGGAGAACACTGAAGCTTTCTTT	TRBV7-6	TRBJ1-1	NA	TRBD1
CASSADPGGGQANYSPLHF	TGTGCCAGCAGCGCCGATCCAGGGGGTGGACAGGCCAATTATTCACCCCTCCACTTT	TRBV9	TRBJ1-6	NA	TRBD1
CASSYSRNEQFF	TGTGCCAGCAGTTACTCGAGGAATGAGCAGTTCTTC	TRBV6-2/TRBV6-3	TRBJ2-1	once	NA
CASSSRRSYGYTF	TGTGCCAGCTCATCCCGCAGGTCTTATGGCTACACCTTC	TRBV18	TRBJ1-2	NA	NA
CASSYGPGVNEKLFF	TGTGCCAGCAGTTACGGGCCTGGCGTTAATGAAAAACTGTTTTTT	TRBV6-5	TRBJ1-4	NA	NA
CAWTDRNTEAFF	TGTGCCTGGACAGACAGAAACACTGAAGCTTTCTTT	TRBV30	TRBJ1-1	NA	NA
CASSSGQGPQGNQPQHF	TGCGCCAGCAGCTCTGGACAGGGGCCCCAAGGCAATCAGCCCCAGCATTTT	TRBV5-1	TRBJ1-5	NA	TRBD1
CATRLAGGLNEQFF	TGTGCCACCAGACTAGCGGGAGGGTTGAATGAGCAGTTCTTC	TRBV10-3	TRBJ2-1	NA	TRBD2
CASSLFSRTDYSNQPQHF	TGTGCCAGCAGCTTGTTCAGTAGGACAGACTATAGCAATCAGCCCCAGCATTTT	TRBV5-5	TRBJ1-5	NA	NA
CASSQDGTSGAGELFF	TGCGCCAGCAGCCAGGACGGGACTAGCGGGGCCGGGGAGCTGTTTTTT	TRBV4-3	TRBJ2-2	NA	TRBD2
CASRLSGLHSYNEQFF	TGTGCCAGCCGATTAAGCGGGCTCCACTCCTACAATGAGCAGTTCTTC	TRBV3-1/TRBV3-2	TRBJ2-1	NA	NA
CASRTTSSNEQFF	TGTGCCAGCAGGACCACTAGTAGCAATGAGCAGTTCTTC	TRBV12-3/TRBV12-4	TRBJ2-1	NA	NA
CSALIQGPRIYGYTF	TGCAGCGCTCTTATACAGGGTCCGCGTATCTATGGCTACACCTTC	TRBV29-1	TRBJ1-2	NA	NA
CASSLLAGGMSGELFF	TGCGCCAGCAGCCTACTAGCGGGAGGGATGTCCGGGGAGCTGTTTTTT	TRBV4-3	TRBJ2-2	once	TRBD2
CASSQTGSRNEKLFF	TGTGCCAGCAGCCAAACGGGGTCTCGTAATGAAAAACTGTTTTTT	TRBV7-9	TRBJ1-4	few	NA
CASSSPSGGGTDTQYF	TGTGCCAGCAGCTCCCCAAGCGGCGGTGGCACAGATACGCAGTATTTT	TRBV7-8	TRBJ2-3	NA	NA
CASSVAKSSYNSPLHF	TGTGCCAGCAGCGTAGCCAAGAGCTCCTATAATTCACCCCTCCACTTT	TRBV9	TRBJ1-6	NA	NA